These 18 T cell receptor beta chains were all obtained from the same sample, sequenced in a study of beta chain features in type 1 diabetes. cDNA synthesis used the whole RNA isolate, giving expressed TCRB sequences. Generated by immunoSEQ multiplex PCR, the TCRdb table keeps only in-frame clones and is missing some. This repertoire shows roughly 610,000 clones, around 15% found once; its top ten account for about 0.097%. Sequences were obtained from naive CD4+ T cells from blood. These receptors originate from a man younger than 30 in good health.

The table lists this clone with a few counts. The chain carries TRBV28 and TRBJ1-4; D not certain. Germline values: CDR1 MDHEN, CDR2 SYDVKM. V dropped 6 bases and J dropped 9 bases, with 5 bases sitting between them. CDR3 length: 10 amino acids. The CDR3 sequence is CASSRQKLFF. In DNA form, the CDR3 reads TGTGCCAGCAGCCGGCAAAAACTGTTTTTT.

The sample holds a few counts of this clone. The V and J genes are TRBV28 and TRBJ1-2; TRBD1 aligns across 9 bases. Losses at the gene ends were 5 bases for V and 6 bases for J; bases not matched to a gene: 10. The germline gives CDR1 MDHEN, CDR2 SYDVKM. The CDR3 sequence is 15 residues long. The CDR3 reads CASSPGDRDSHGYTF. CDR3 DNA: TGTGCCAGCAGTCCGGGGGACAGGGATTCCCATGGCTACACCTTC.

This clone was observed a few times. The gene calls are TRBV29-1 and TRBJ1-2, with TRBD1 matching over 9 bases. Germline CDR1 reads SQVTM; CDR2 reads ANQGSEA. This CDR3 comprises 13 residues. With 3 bases clipped from V and 4 bases from J, the junction kept 3 bases outside the gene matches. Here the CDR3 DNA reads TGCAGCGTTGATTACAGGGGGCTCTATGGCTACACCTTC. This translates into CSVDYRGLYGYTF.

The rearrangement joins TRBV25-1 to TRBJ1-3; D is ambiguous. V was clipped by 2 bases and J by 3 bases, with 11 bases between them. The germline V gene has CDR1 MGHDK and CDR2 SYGVNS. The CDR3 extends over 15 amino acids. The DNA of the CDR3 is TGTGCCAGCAGTGAACCCGGACGGAGTGGAAACACCATATATTTT. Translation gives CASSEPGRSGNTIYF.

This clone turned up a few times. This rearrangement joins TRBV7-9 to TRBJ2-7; 7 nucleotides agree with TRBD2. CDR1 is SEHNR, CDR2 FQNEAQ, per germline (reference sequence). Germline trimming cut 8 bases from V and 6 bases from J; bases unmatched to any gene: 10. The CDR3 spans 13 residues. CDR3: CASRRSGGGEQYF. The DNA of the CDR3 is TGTGCCAGCCGCAGGTCGGGGGGTGGCGAGCAGTACTTC.

This chain connects TRBV6-1 to TRBJ2-1, with D perhaps TRBD2 (6 bases). The CDR3 sequence is 15 residues long. The germline V and J ends were trimmed by 4 bases and 6 bases, with 16 bases remaining between them. CDR1 is MNHNS, CDR2 SASEGT, per germline. In DNA, the CDR3 is TGTGCCAGCAGTGTCCCTACCGGGACTCCCAATGAGCAGTTCTTC. It encodes CASSVPTGTPNEQFF.

V is TRBV4-2 and J is TRBJ2-5; 7 positions match TRBD1. J lost 5 bases, V lost 4 bases, and 13 bases had no gene match. Germline V gene lookup returns CDR1 LGHNA and CDR2 YNFKEQ. CDR3 length equals 16 residues. The CDR3 DNA reads TGTGCCAGCAGCCTGAATCCGGGCCTCAGGGGGGAGACCCAGTACTTC. Encoded protein: CASSLNPGLRGETQYF.

This rearrangement joins TRBV4-3 to TRBJ2-7, with D possibly being TRBD2 (5 bases). Deletions cut 3 bases from V and 7 bases from J, with 16 bases between. Germline V gene sequence: CDR1 LGHNA, CDR2 YSLEER. The CDR3 sequence is 14 residues long. DNA of the CDR3: TGCGCCAGCAGCCAGGATGTGGGCCCGGGGGAGCAGTACTTC. The encoded protein is CASSQDVGPGEQYF.

This clone was counted between two and nine times. This chain joins TRBV5-8 and TRBJ2-1, with 7 bases that match TRBD1. CDR1 and CDR2 from the germline V gene are SGHTS and YDEGEE. V lost 3 bases and J lost 10; bases outside the gene matches: 7. This CDR3 has 13 residues. CDR3: CASSSWDSGEQFF. In DNA, the CDR3 is TGTGCCAGCAGCTCCTGGGACAGTGGGGAGCAGTTCTTC.

V gene TRBV9 combines with J gene TRBJ2-7, with 8 bases aligning to TRBD2. The CDR3 loop spans 16 amino acids. The J segment lost 2 bases and the V segment lost 2 bases, leaving 9 bases of the junction unmatched. In germline, CDR1 is SGDLS, CDR2 YYNGEE. DNA of the CDR3: TGTGCCAGCAGCGTTGACCCGGGAGCGGGGGCCTACGAGCAGTACTTC. It specifies CASSVDPGAGAYEQYF.

The chain carries TRBV28 and TRBJ2-5, with a weak D call TRBD1 (6 bases). V lost 3 bases to trimming and J lost 2 bases, with 13 bases between them. This CDR3 is 15 amino acids long. From germline, CDR1 is MDHEN and CDR2 SYDVKM. DNA for the CDR3: TGTGCCAGCAGTTTTTACTGGACAGAGCAAGAGACCCAGTACTTC. It specifies CASSFYWTEQETQYF.

This clone was counted a few times. This sequence joins TRBV28 and TRBJ2-2; 9 bases are a match to TRBD1. CDR3 size: 17 residues. With 3 bases clipped from V and 6 bases from J, the junction kept 11 bases outside the gene matches. Germline CDR1 is MDHEN and CDR2 is SYDVKM. CDR3 bases: TGTGCCAGCAGTTTGCTAACAGGGGGCGCGAGAGCCGGGGAGCTGTTTTTT. It is translated as CASSLLTGGARAGELFF.

This clone was seen a few times. This chain joins TRBV5-1 and TRBJ1-1, with TRBD1 as a possible D gene (5 bases). Germline assignment: CDR1 SGHRS and CDR2 YFSETQ. V lost 4 bases, J lost 1 base, and 11 bases lay in between. The CDR3 has 14 residues. The CDR3 coding sequence is TGCGCCAGCAGCCCCAGGACAACGAACACTGAAGCTTTCTTT. This encodes CASSPRTTNTEAFF. Full variable domain (remainder filled in from reference TRBV5-1 and TRBJ1-1): KAGVTQTPRYLIKTRGQQVTLSCSPISGHRSVSWYQQTPGQGLQFLFEYFSETQRNKGNFPGRFSGRQFSNSRSEMNVSTLELGDSALYLCASSPRTTNTEAFFGQGTRLTVV.

CDR3 sequence reads: CASSLGGAGMRETQYF. The CDR3 DNA sequence: TGTGCCAGCAGTTTAGGGGGGGCAGGGATGAGAGAGACCCAGTACTTC. The V and J genes are TRBV28 and TRBJ2-5; possibly TRBD2 for D (7 bases). This CDR3 has 16 amino acids. In germline, CDR1 is MDHEN, CDR2 SYDVKM. V lost 2 bases and J 4 bases, leaving 17 bases between the germline ends.

This clone was counted only a few times. The chain employs TRBV2 and TRBJ1-2; tentatively, D is TRBD1 (6 bases). The germline V and J ends were trimmed by 5 bases and 0 bases, with 10 bases remaining between them. The CDR3 sequence is 14 residues long. Germline V lookup: CDR1 SNHLY, CDR2 FYNNEI. CDR3 sequence: CASSRDTSNYGYTF. DNA of the CDR3: TGTGCCAGCAGTAGGGACACCTCTAACTATGGCTACACCTTC.

This clone was observed a few times. The chain combines TRBV9 with TRBJ2-1; D is undetermined. The germline gives CDR1 SGDLS, CDR2 YYNGEE. CDR3 length: 14 residues. V gave up 0 bases and J gave up 0 bases, with 4 bases separating them. Here the CDR3 reads CASSVVGSYNEQFF. The CDR3 coding sequence is TGTGCCAGCAGCGTAGTGGGCTCCTACAATGAGCAGTTCTTC.

The chain recombines TRBV11-2 with TRBJ1-2; 8 positions match TRBD1. CDR1 and CDR2 (germline): SGHAT, FQNNGV. The CDR3 covers 11 residues. V shed 9 bases and J 4 bases; nucleotides not matched to a gene: 1. The CDR3 region is CARGTGYGYTF. For the CDR3, the DNA is TGTGCCAGAGGGACAGGCTATGGCTACACCTTC.

This chain uses TRBV28 with TRBJ2-2; 10 bases are shared with TRBD1. With 6 bases clipped from V and 5 bases from J, the junction kept 12 bases outside the gene matches. CDR1 and CDR2 (germline): MDHEN, SYDVKM. The CDR3 consists of 17 residues. CDR3 nucleotide sequence: TGTGCCAGCAGCGTTTACCCGGGACAGGGGTGGACCGGGGAGCTGTTTTTT. It specifies CASSVYPGQGWTGELFF. The whole variable domain, filled in from reference TRBV28 and TRBJ2-2, reads DVKVTQSSRYLVKRTGEKVFLECVQDMDHENMFWYRQDPGLGLRLIYFSYDVKMKEKGDIPEGYSVSREKKERFSLILESASTNQTSMYLCASSVYPGQGWTGELFFGEGSRLTVL.